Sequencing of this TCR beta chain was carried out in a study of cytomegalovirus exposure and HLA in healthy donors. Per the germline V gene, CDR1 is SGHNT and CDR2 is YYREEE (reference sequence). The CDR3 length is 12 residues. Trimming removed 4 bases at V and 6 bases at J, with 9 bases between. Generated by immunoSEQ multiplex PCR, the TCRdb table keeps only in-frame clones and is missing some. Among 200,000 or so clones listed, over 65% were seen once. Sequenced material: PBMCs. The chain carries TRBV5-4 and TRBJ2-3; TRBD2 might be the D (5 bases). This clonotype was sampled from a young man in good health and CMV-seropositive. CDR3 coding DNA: TGTGCCAGCAGCCGGAGGTCGGATACGCAGTATTTT. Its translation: CASSRRSDTQYF.